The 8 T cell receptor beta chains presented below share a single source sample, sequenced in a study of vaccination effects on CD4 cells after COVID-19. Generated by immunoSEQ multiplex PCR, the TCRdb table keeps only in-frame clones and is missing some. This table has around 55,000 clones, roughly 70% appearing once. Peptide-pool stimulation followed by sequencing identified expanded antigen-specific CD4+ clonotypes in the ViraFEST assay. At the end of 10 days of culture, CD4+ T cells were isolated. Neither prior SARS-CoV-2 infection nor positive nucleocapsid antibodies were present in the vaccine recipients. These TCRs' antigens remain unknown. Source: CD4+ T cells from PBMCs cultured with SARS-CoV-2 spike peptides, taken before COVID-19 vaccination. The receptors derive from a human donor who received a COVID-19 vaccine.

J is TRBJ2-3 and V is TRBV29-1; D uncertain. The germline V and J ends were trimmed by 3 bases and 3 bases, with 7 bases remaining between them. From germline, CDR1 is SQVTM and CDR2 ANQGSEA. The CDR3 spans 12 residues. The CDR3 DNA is TGCAGCGTTGAGGACCGAACAGATACGCAGTATTTT. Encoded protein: CSVEDRTDTQYF.

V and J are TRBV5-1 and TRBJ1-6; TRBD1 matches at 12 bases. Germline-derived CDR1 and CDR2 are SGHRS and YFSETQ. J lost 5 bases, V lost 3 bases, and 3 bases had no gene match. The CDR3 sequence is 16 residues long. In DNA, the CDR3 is TGCGCCAGCAGCTGGGGGACAGGGGGCGATAATTCACCCCTCCACTTT. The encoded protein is CASSWGTGGDNSPLHF.

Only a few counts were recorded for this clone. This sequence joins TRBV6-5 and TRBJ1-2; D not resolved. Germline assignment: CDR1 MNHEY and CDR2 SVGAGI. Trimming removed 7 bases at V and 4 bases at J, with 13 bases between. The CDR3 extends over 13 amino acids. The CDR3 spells CASMVGGAYGYTF. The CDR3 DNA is TGTGCCAGCATGGTAGGAGGTGCCTATGGCTACACCTTC.

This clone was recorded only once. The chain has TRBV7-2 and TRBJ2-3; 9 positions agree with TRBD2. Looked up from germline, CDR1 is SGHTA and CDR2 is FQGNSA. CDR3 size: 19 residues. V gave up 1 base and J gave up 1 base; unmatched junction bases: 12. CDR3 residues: CASSLVAGKSGGRTDTQYF. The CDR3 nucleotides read TGTGCCAGCAGCTTAGTAGCGGGAAAAAGCGGGGGGCGCACAGATACGCAGTATTTT. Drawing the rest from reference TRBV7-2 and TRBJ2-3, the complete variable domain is GAGVSQSPSNKVTEKGKDVELRCDPISGHTALYWYRQSLGQGLEFLIYFQGNSAPDKSGLPSDRFSAERTGGSVSTLTIQRTQQEDSAVYLCASSLVAGKSGGRTDTQYFGPGTRLTVL.

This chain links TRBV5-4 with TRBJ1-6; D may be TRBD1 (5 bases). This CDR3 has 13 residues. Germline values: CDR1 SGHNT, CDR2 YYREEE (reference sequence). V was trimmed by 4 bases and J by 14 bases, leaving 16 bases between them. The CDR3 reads CASSAAREQALHF. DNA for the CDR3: TGTGCCAGCAGCGCGGCTAGGGAACAGGCCCTCCACTTT.

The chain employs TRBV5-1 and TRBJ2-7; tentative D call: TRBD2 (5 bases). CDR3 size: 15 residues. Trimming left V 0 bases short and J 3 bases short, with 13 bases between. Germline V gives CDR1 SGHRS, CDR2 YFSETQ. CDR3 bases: TGCGCCAGCAGCTTGGCCGGAGACTACCTCTACGAGCAGTACTTC. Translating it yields CASSLAGDYLYEQYF.

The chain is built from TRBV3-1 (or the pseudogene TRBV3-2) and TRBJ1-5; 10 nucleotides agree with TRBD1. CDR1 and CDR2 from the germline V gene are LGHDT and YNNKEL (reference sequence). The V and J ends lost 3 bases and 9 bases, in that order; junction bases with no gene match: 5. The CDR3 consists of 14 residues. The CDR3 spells CASSHGTGAPPQHF. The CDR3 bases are TGTGCCAGCAGCCATGGGACAGGGGCCCCGCCCCAGCATTTT.

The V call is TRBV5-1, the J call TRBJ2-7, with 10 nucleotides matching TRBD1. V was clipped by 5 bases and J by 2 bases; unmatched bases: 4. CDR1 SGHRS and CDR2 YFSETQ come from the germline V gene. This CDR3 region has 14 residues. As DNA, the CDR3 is TGCGCCAGCAGGGGGACAGGGGTCCCCTACGAGCAGTACTTC. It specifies CASRGTGVPYEQYF. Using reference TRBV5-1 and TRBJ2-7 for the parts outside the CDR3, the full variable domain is KAGVTQTPRYLIKTRGQQVTLSCSPISGHRSVSWYQQTPGQGLQFLFEYFSETQRNKGNFPGRFSGRQFSNSRSEMNVSTLELGDSALYLCASRGTGVPYEQYFGPGTRLTVT.